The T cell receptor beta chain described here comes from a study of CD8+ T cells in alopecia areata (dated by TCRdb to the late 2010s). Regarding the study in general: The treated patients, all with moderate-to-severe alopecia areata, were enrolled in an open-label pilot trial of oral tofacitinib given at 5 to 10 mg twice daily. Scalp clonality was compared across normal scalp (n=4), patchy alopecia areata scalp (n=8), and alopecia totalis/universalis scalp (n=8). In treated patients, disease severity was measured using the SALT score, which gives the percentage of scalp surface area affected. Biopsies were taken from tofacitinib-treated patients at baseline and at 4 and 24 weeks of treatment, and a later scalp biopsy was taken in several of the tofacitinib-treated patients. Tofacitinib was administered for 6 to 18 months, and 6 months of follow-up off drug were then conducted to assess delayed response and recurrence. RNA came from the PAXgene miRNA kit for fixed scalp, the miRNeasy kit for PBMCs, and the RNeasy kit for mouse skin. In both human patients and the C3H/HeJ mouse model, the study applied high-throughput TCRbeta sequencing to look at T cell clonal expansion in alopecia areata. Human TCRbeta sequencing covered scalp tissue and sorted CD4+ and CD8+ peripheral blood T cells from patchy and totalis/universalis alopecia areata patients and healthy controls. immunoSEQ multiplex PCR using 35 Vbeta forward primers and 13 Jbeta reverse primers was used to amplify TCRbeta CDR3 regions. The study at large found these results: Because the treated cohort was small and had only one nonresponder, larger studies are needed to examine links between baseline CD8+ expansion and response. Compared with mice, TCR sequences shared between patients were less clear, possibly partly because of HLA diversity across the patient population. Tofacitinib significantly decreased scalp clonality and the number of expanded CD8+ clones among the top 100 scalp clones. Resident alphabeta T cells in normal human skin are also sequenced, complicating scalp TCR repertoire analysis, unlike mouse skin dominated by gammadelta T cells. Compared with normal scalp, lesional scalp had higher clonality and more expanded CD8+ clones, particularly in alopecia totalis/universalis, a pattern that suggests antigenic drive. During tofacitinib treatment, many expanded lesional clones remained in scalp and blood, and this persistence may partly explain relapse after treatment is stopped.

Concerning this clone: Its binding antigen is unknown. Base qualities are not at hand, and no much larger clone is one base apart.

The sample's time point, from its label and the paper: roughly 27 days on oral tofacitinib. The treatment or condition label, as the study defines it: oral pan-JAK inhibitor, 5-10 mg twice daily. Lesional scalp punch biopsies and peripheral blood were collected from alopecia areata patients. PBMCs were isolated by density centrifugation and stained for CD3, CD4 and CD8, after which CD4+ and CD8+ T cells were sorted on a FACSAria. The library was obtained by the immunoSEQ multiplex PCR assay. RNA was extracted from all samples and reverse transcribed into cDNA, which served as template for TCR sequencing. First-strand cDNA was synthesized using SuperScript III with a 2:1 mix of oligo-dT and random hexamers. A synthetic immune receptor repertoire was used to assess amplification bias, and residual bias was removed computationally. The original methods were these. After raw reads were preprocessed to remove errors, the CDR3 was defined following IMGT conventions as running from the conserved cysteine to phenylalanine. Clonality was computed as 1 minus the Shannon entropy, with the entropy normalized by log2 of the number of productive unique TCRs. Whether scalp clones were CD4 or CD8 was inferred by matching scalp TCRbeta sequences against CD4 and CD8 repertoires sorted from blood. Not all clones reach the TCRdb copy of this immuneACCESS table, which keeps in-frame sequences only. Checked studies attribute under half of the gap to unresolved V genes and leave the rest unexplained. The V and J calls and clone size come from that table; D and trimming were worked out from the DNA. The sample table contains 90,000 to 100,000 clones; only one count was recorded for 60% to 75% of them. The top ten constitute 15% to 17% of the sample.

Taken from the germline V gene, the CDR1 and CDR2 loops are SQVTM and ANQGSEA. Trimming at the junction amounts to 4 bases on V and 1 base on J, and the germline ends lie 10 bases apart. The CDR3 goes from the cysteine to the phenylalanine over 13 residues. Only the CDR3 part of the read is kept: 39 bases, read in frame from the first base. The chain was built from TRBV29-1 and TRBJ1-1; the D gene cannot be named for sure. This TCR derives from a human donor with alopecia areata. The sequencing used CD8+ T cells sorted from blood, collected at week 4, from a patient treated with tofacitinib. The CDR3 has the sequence CSVVTHTNTEAFF. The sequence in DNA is TGCAGCGTTGTTACACACACGAACACTGAAGCTTTCTTT.